These T cell receptor beta chains were read from a single sample in a study of shared clonotypes between healthy human individuals. Measured with immunoSEQ multiplex PCR; TCRdb has only the in-frame clones, and not every one. Of roughly 500,000 clones listed, around 80% are singletons. Source material: PBMCs. Receptors were obtained from a woman between 40 and 50 years old in good health. Some clones in this sample may be carry-over from other donors' samples. Both conserved end residues are part of each CDR3. The D gene is left open where the match is weak. Expanded clones are given a class, and other clones once, few, many or no size at all.

d_gene	j_gene	v_gene	abundance	CDR3aa	CDR3nt
TRBD1	TRBJ1-2	TRBV6-6	-	CASTSSRTGANYGYTF	TGTGCCAGCACATCCTCTCGGACAGGGGCTAACTATGGCTACACCTTC
TRBD2	TRBJ2-5	TRBV5-1	once	CASSLPPSGRRETQYF	TGCGCCAGCAGCTTGCCACCTAGCGGGAGAAGGGAGACCCAGTACTTC
-	TRBJ2-1	TRBV28	-	CATSYNEQFF	TGTGCCACCAGCTACAATGAGCAGTTCTTC
TRBD2	TRBJ2-5	TRBV5-8	-	CASSPGTSGAQETQYF	TGTGCCAGCAGCCCGGGGACTAGCGGGGCTCAAGAGACCCAGTACTTC
-	TRBJ2-5	TRBV2	once	CASSEAQGQETQYF	TGTGCCAGCAGTGAAGCCCAGGGACAAGAGACCCAGTACTTC
-	TRBJ2-2	TRBV13	-	CASSFSVGSSTGELFF	TGTGCCAGCAGCTTCTCTGTGGGCTCCTCCACCGGGGAGCTGTTTTTT
-	TRBJ1-3	TRBV28	-	CASSLTTGNTIYF	TGTGCCAGCAGTTTGACAACTGGAAACACCATATATTTT
TRBD2	TRBJ2-1	TRBV29-1	-	CSVTLAGGIRAYNEQFF	TGCAGCGTCACCCTAGCGGGAGGGATTCGCGCCTACAATGAGCAGTTCTTC
-	TRBJ2-2	TRBV18	-	CASSPAKEANTGELFF	TGTGCCAGCTCACCAGCTAAGGAAGCGAACACCGGGGAGCTGTTTTTT
-	TRBJ2-1	TRBV30	-	CAWSGAGLPKVQFF	TGTGCCTGGAGTGGGGCGGGACTCCCCAAGGTGCAGTTCTTC